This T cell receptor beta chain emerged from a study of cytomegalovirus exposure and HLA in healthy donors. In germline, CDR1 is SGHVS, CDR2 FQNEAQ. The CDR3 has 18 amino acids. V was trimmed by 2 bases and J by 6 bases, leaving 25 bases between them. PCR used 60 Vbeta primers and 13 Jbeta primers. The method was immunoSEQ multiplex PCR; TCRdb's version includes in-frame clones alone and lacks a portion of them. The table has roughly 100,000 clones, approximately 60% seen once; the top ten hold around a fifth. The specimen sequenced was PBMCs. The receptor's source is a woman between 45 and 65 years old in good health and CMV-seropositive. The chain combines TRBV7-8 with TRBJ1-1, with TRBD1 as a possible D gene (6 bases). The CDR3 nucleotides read TGTGCCAGCAGCTTATCGATTTATGAGGGGGGGCGGGCGCCTGAAGCTTTCTTT. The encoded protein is CASSLSIYEGGRAPEAFF.